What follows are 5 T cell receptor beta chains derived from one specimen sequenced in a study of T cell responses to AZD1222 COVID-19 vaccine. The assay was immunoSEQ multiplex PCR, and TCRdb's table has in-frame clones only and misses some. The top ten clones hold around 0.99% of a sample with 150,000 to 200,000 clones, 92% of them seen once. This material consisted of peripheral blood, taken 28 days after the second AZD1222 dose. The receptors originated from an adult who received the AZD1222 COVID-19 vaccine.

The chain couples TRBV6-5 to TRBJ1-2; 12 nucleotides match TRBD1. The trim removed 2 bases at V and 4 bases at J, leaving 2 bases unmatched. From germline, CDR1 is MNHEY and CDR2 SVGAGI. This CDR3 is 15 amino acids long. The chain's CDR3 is CASSYGTGGSYGYTF. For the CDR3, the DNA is TGTGCCAGCAGTTACGGGACAGGGGGCTCCTATGGCTACACCTTC.

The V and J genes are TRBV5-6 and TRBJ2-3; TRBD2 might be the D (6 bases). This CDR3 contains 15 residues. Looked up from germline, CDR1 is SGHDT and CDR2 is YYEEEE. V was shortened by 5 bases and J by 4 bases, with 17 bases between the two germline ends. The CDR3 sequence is CASRPGLRSADTQYF. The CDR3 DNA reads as TGTGCCAGCAGACCGGGACTCCGATCCGCAGATACGCAGTATTTT.

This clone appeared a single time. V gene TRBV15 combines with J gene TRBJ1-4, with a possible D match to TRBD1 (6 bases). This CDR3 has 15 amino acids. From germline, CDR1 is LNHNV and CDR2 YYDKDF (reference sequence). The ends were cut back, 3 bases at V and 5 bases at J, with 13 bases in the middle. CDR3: CATSRVTGSNEKLFF. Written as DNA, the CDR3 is TGTGCCACCAGCAGGGTGACAGGTTCGAATGAAAAACTGTTTTTT.

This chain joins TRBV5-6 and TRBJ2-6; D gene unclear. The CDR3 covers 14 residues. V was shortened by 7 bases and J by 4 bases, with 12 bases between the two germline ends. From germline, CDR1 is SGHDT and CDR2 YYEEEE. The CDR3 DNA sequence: TGTGCCAGCCTCCCCTATCTGGGGGCCAACGTCCTGACTTTC. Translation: CASLPYLGANVLTF.

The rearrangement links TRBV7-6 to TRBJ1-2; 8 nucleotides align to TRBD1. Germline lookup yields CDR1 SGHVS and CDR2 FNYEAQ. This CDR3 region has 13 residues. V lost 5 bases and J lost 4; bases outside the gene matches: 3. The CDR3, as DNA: TGTGCCAGCAGCCCAGGGGGCCTCTATGGCTACACCTTC. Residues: CASSPGGLYGYTF.